The following is a T cell receptor (beta chain) sequence with its context. The sample belongs to a study of T cell changes during pregnancy in multiple sclerosis. There are 14 residues in the CDR3. Germline V CDR1 and CDR2: SGHNT, YYREEE (reference sequence). V was pared by 4 bases and J by 8 bases, with 18 bases between. TCRdb keeps only in-frame clones here, not all; method: immunoSEQ multiplex PCR. The data show 55,000 or so clones, about 90% seen once. The rearrangement uses TRBV5-4 and TRBJ1-2, with TRBD1 as a possible D gene (6 bases). The clonotype comes from a female donor with multiple sclerosis, enrolled in a pregnancy study. Specimen: CD4+ T cells from peripheral blood mononuclear cells, collected after pregnancy. CDR3 in amino acids: CASSRGAMAPGYTF. The CDR3 nucleotides are TGTGCCAGCAGCCGGGGGGCTATGGCCCCCGGCTACACCTTC.